A single sample is the source of the 3 T cell receptor beta chains below, sequenced in a study of CD8 T cells in Susac syndrome. When the RNA was reverse transcribed, random hexamers were used with an input of about 0.45 to 1 ug. TCRdb independently ran MiXCR on the immunoSEQ multiplex PCR reads; one entry per CDR3 protein. This table has about 250,000 distinct CDR3 sequences, about 94% appearing once. Sequencing was performed on CD4+ T cells from PBMCs. All receptors derive from a human donor with multiple sclerosis.

The genes are TRBV6-5 and TRBJ2-1; no definite D call. CDR3 length equals 17 residues. V shed 2 bases and J shed 0 bases, with 14 bases lying between them. The V gene's germline CDR1 is MNHEY and CDR2 SVGAGI. The CDR3 loop reads CASSYLWVKGSYNEQFF. CDR3 sequence (DNA): TGTGCCAGCAGTTACCTTTGGGTAAAGGGCTCCTACAATGAGCAGTTCTTC.

This clonotype was seen a single time. This rearrangement joins TRBV5-4 to TRBJ2-1; TRBD1 might be the D (6 bases). Between the trimmed V and J ends, which lost 1 base and 3 bases, there was a span of 11 bases. Germline V gene data show CDR1 as SGHNT and CDR2 as YYREEE (reference sequence). The CDR3 has 15 amino acids. CDR3 in amino acids: CASSLKQGSYNEQFF. CDR3 nucleotide sequence: TGTGCCAGCAGCTTGAAACAGGGTAGCTACAATGAGCAGTTCTTC. Supplemented by reference TRBV5-4 and TRBJ2-1, the full variable domain reads ETGVTQSPTHLIKTRGQQVTLRCSSQSGHNTVSWYQQALGQGPQFIFQYYREEENGRGNFPPRFSGLQFPNYSSELNVNALELDDSALYLCASSLKQGSYNEQFFGPGTRLTVL.

The V and J genes are TRBV27 and TRBJ1-5; 9 nucleotides match TRBD1. Germline-derived CDR1 and CDR2 are MNHEY and SMNVEV (reference sequence). The CDR3 is 15 residues long. Losses at the gene ends were 5 bases for V and 4 bases for J; bases not matched to a gene: 6. The CDR3 is CASSQAGTGNQPQHF. In DNA, the CDR3 is TGTGCCAGCAGTCAGGCCGGGACAGGGAATCAGCCCCAGCATTTT.